This TCR beta chain was found in a study of blood T cell repertoires in COVID-19. Overall study context: The United States, Italy and Spain supplied acute and convalescent COVID-19 samples. PBMCs, B-cell-depleted T cells, or T cells provided the cDNA or gDNA that made up the material.

Patients of the Seattle cohort, enrolled during active infection, were followed longitudinally. Authors' methods: Cell counts per sample came from amplifying reference gene primers. Measured with immunoSEQ multiplex PCR; TCRdb has only the in-frame clones, and not every one. Clone size and the V and J calls come from that table; the DNA yielded D and trimming. The table includes fewer than 60,000 clones, approximately 75% detected once. The CDR3 is made up of 13 amino acids. The germline V gene encodes CDR1 SGHTA and CDR2 FQGNSA. Trimming stripped 8 bases from V and 4 bases from J, with 12 bases between.

The V gene is TRBV7-2, the J gene TRBJ2-4; possibly TRBD2 for D (5 bases). Sequences were obtained from peripheral blood. The sequence was obtained from a man between 60 and 75 years old with COVID-19, enrolled during active disease. In DNA form, the CDR3 reads TGTGCCAGCGCGGGTGGAACAAAAAACATTCAGTACTTC. It yields the protein CASAGGTKNIQYF.